This is a list of T cell receptor beta chains from one sample in a study of T cell changes during pregnancy in multiple sclerosis. The data were produced by immunoSEQ multiplex PCR, yet TCRdb's version contains in-frame clones alone and is incomplete. The repertoire holds 60,000 to 75,000 clones, with approximately 93% as singletons. The sequenced sample was CD8+ T cells from peripheral blood mononuclear cells, obtained in the second trimester of pregnancy. Receptors were obtained from a female donor with multiple sclerosis, enrolled in a pregnancy study. The CDR3 runs from the conserved cysteine through the conserved F or W. The D gene is left open where the match is weak. Some rows mark clone size as missing; the rest say once, few, many or name a class of expanded clone.

TRBJ2-7 | TRBV10-3 | once | TRBD1 | TGTGCCATCAGTGAGCCGGGACAGGGACACTACGAGCAGTACTTC | CAISEPGQGHYEQYF
TRBJ2-1 | TRBV10-3 | - | - | TGTGCCATCAGTGAGATTGTTAGCTCCTACAATGAGCAGTTCTTC | CAISEIVSSYNEQFF
TRBJ2-3 | TRBV28 | - | - | TGTGCCAGCAGTTTATTAGTAGGGACAACCGACGGAACAGATACGCAGTATTTT | CASSLLVGTTDGTDTQYF
TRBJ2-4 | TRBV27 | - | - | TGTGCCAGCAGTTTAAGCCCAAAAAACATTCAGTACTTC | CASSLSPKNIQYF
TRBJ2-7 | TRBV6-1 | - | TRBD2 | TGTGCCAGCAGTGAACTGACACCTGAACTAGCGGGAGCGGGGTCCTACGAGCAGTACTTC | CASSELTPELAGAGSYEQYF
TRBJ1-2 | TRBV9 | - | TRBD1 | TGTGCCAGCAGCGTCGGGACAGCTGGCTACACCTTC | CASSVGTAGYTF
TRBJ2-5 | TRBV2 | - | - | TGTGCCAGCAGTGGTCTGCAGGATCCCTCGTACCAAGAGACCCAGTACTTC | CASSGLQDPSYQETQYF
TRBJ1-1 | TRBV19 | - | - | TGTGCCAGTAGTATAACCTCGGGGGGCAACACTGAAGCTTTCTTT | CASSITSGGNTEAFF
TRBJ2-7 | TRBV30 | once | TRBD2 | TGTGCCTGGAATGGACTAGCCTACGAGCAGTACTTC | CAWNGLAYEQYF
TRBJ2-1 | TRBV11-2 | - | TRBD1 | TGTGCCAGCAGTCCGGGACAGGGGGCTACCGAGCAGTTCTTC | CASSPGQGATEQFF
TRBJ2-5 | TRBV28 | - | - | TGTGCCAGCAGTTTAACGGACCGTGGGGCAGAGACCCAGTACTTC | CASSLTDRGAETQYF
TRBJ2-1 | TRBV28 | once | TRBD1 | TGTGCCAGCAGTCCGAATCCGGGACAGTCCTACAATGAGCAGTTCTTC | CASSPNPGQSYNEQFF
TRBJ1-2 | TRBV5-6 | - | - | TGTGCCAGCAGCTTGAAGGGGAACTATGGCTACACCTTC | CASSLKGNYGYTF
TRBJ2-7 | TRBV4-1 | once | TRBD1 | TGCGCCAGCAGCCAGCGACAGGGGATCTACGAGCAGTACTTC | CASSQRQGIYEQYF
TRBJ2-3 | TRBV7-9 | - | TRBD1 | TGTGCCAGCAGCTCGACACAGGGGTTGAAAGATACGCAGTATTTT | CASSSTQGLKDTQYF
TRBJ1-5 | TRBV28 | - | - | TGTGCCAGCAGTTCTGACCGGGACAACAATCAGCCCCAGCATTTT | CASSSDRDNNQPQHF
TRBJ2-2 | TRBV5-4 | - | TRBD2 | TGTGCCAGCAGCTTGGGTCTAGCGGGAGGTAGCGGGGAGCTGTTTTTT | CASSLGLAGGSGELFF
TRBJ2-5 | TRBV19 | - | TRBD1 | TGTGCCAGTAGCAGGGGGCGAGAGACCCAGTACTTC | CASSRGRETQYF
TRBJ2-1 | TRBV6-1 | once | - | TGTGCCAGCAGTGGTGTCAGGAATGAACTGAATTCTGACAATGAGCAGTTCTTC | CASSGVRNELNSDNEQFF
TRBJ2-1 | TRBV7-8 | - | - | TGTGCCAGCAGCTTTACAAGCTACAATGAGCAGTTCTTC | CASSFTSYNEQFF
TRBJ2-7 | TRBV27 | - | - | TGTGCCAGTAACGCAGGGTCCTACGAGCAGTACTTC | CASNAGSYEQYF
TRBJ1-2 | TRBV29-1 | - | - | TGCAGCGTTTCCGGGACAACCGATGGCTACACCTTC | CSVSGTTDGYTF
TRBJ1-5 | TRBV2 | - | TRBD1 | TGTGCCAGCAGCGCTACAGGGGGCAATCAGCCCCAGCATTTT | CASSATGGNQPQHF
TRBJ2-7 | TRBV5-1 | - | TRBD1 | TGCGCCAGCAGCTTGGGAACAGGGGCCTACGAGCAGTACTTC | CASSLGTGAYEQYF
TRBJ2-2 | TRBV11-3 | - | - | TGTGCCAGCAGCCTCCGGGAGACAACCGGGGAGCTGTTTTTT | CASSLRETTGELFF
TRBJ2-7 | TRBV9 | - | - | TGTGCCAGCAGCGTAACTTATGGGGGGGCCCGGGAGCAGTACTTC | CASSVTYGGAREQYF
TRBJ1-5 | TRBV19 | - | - | TGTGCCAGTAGTATAGTAAGGAGTGCTGCCCAGCCCCAGCATTTT | CASSIVRSAAQPQHF
TRBJ2-7 | TRBV2 | - | TRBD1 | TGTGCCAGCAGTGCGGGGCGACAGGGGGGGAACTACGAGCAGTACTTC | CASSAGRQGGNYEQYF
TRBJ2-7 | TRBV7-7 | - | - | TGTGCCAGCAGCTTAGCCGCAGGGCCCTACGAGCAGTACTTC | CASSLAAGPYEQYF
TRBJ2-2 | TRBV18 | - | TRBD2 | TGTGCCAGCTCACCGCCTAGCGGGAGAAACACCGGGGAGCTGTTTTTT | CASSPPSGRNTGELFF
TRBJ2-7 | TRBV25-1 | - | - | TGTGCCAGCAGTATACGGGACTACGAGCAGTACTTC | CASSIRDYEQYF
TRBJ2-3 | TRBV6-4 | few | TRBD1 | TGTGCCAGCAGTGACGGGACAGGGGGCACAGATACGCAGTATTTT | CASSDGTGGTDTQYF
TRBJ2-1 | TRBV27 | - | - | TGTGCCAGCAGCCCCTTTCCCGGGAGCTCCTACAATGAGCAGTTCTTC | CASSPFPGSSYNEQFF
TRBJ2-7 | TRBV19 | once | - | TGTGCCAGTAGTATCACAGGGCCCATCGGGAACGAGCAGTACTTC | CASSITGPIGNEQYF
TRBJ1-4 | TRBV28 | - | - | TGTGCCAGCAGTTTAGCGGAAAAACTGTTTTTT | CASSLAEKLFF
TRBJ2-1 | TRBV19 | - | TRBD1 | TGTGCCAGTAGTGGACAGGACTCCTACAATGAGCAGTTCTTC | CASSGQDSYNEQFF
TRBJ2-7 | TRBV5-1 | - | - | TGCGCCAGCAGCTTGGCCTCATGGCAGAACTACGAGCAGTACTTC | CASSLASWQNYEQYF
TRBJ1-1 | TRBV7-8 | - | TRBD1 | TGTGCCAGCAGCTTAGTGGGATTACAGGGGGCTGCTGAAGCTTTCTTT | CASSLVGLQGAAEAFF
TRBJ2-3 | TRBV28 | - | - | TGTGCCAGCAGCCCTACAGTGTTTCCTAGCACAGATACGCAGTATTTT | CASSPTVFPSTDTQYF
TRBJ2-3 | TRBV7-9 | - | - | TGTGCCAGCAGCCTCAAGCGGAGCACAGATACGCAGTATTTT | CASSLKRSTDTQYF
TRBJ2-7 | TRBV10-2 | - | - | TGCGCCAGCCGGGGGTTTGACAGTTCCTACGAGCAGTACTTC | CASRGFDSSYEQYF
TRBJ2-7 | TRBV2 | - | - | TGTGCCAGCACGGAGACGGTAGTCTCCTACGAGCAGTACTTC | CASTETVVSYEQYF